The source of this TCR beta chain is a study of T cell clonality in common variable immunodeficiency. The assay was immunoSEQ multiplex PCR, and TCRdb's table has in-frame clones only and misses some. The record shows tens of thousands of clones for this sample, with no singletons present. Findings and caveats of the study: CVID patient heterogeneity limited repertoire-clinical complication correlations. Reportedly, TCR beta sequences from common variable immunodeficiency showed fewer deletions and N-nucleotide insertions.

CVID subjects were around 16 female and some 27 male, aged roughly 9 to 70. Replacement immunoglobulin had been given to every CVID subject for at least one year. In regard to this clone: The antigen remains unidentified. Sequencing ends 3 residues short of the CDR3 end; the germline J gene provides the rest.

The germline V gene has CDR1 SNHLY and CDR2 FYNNEI. The CDR3 is 15 amino acids. Trimming shortened V by 8 bases and J by 1 base, and 18 bases separated the two germline ends. The receptor comes from a human donor with common variable immunodeficiency. The chain couples TRBV2 to TRBJ2-7; the D gene is possibly TRBD2 (6 bases). What was sequenced was peripheral blood mononuclear cells. The sequenced part of the CDR3 DNA is TGTGCCAGCGCCTCTTCCCGGGGGACGTCCTACGAG. It encodes CASASSRGTSYE. Given in full, the CDR3 is CASASSRGTSYEQYF.